This TCR beta chain was identified in a study of OX40 agonist ivuxolimab in advanced cancers. Describing the broader study: The costimulatory receptor OX40 (CD134) was targeted by ivuxolimab, a fully human IgG2 agonistic monoclonal antibody. Intravenous ivuxolimab was administered to patients every 2 weeks at six dose levels: 0.01, 0.1, 0.3, 1.5, 3 and 10 mg/kg. Among the 50 to 55 dose-escalation patients, some 20 had hepatocellular carcinoma, roughly 15 melanoma, 9 renal cell carcinoma and 9 head and neck cancer. A male proportion of nearly 85% and a mean age of approximately 55 years, ranging from 23 to 79, were recorded for the dose-escalation cohort. Patients were allowed to have had prior anti-PD-1, anti-PD-L1 or anti-CTLA-4 therapy, and approximately 39% of the dose-escalation patients had been treated with checkpoint inhibitors. Partial responses were achieved by three dose-escalation patients, of whom one had hepatocellular carcinoma and two had cutaneous melanoma. Peripheral TCRbeta sequencing was intended to test whether TCR sequence diversity was altered and clonal T-cell expansion was caused by ivuxolimab. The paper covers the monotherapy dose-escalation part of the phase I ivuxolimab trial, which included N ≈ 52 patients. The paper as a whole reports these results and caveats: Low levels of normalized T-cell clonal expansion were also seen in some patients who did not respond. At doses of 0.1 to 3.0 mg/kg, clonal expansion of both CD4+ and CD8+ blood T cells was observed from baseline to week 6. The antigen specificity of the clonally expanded peripheral T cells was not determined. In partial responders in the 0.1-3.0 mg/kg groups, normalized peripheral clonal expansion was found to be among the lowest, especially among CD8+ T cells. After ivuxolimab, expanded clones were on average more numerous among CD8+ T cells than among CD4+ T cells.

Patients with autoimmune disease history or receiving systemic immunosuppression were excluded from the trial. Peripheral blood for TCR sequencing was drawn from every dose cohort at baseline, at cycle 4 day 1 and at cycle 7 day 1. The samples were taken from a phase I, first-in-human, multicenter, open-label dose-escalation trial of ivuxolimab. Adults with locally advanced or metastatic melanoma, renal cell carcinoma, hepatocellular carcinoma or head and neck squamous cell carcinoma were enrolled in the trial. Before TCR sequencing, CD4+ and CD8+ T cells were separately sorted from peripheral blood. Relative to germline, V is 6 bases shorter and J is 3 bases shorter, with 14 bases between their ends. Reading the germline V gene gives CDR1 MNHEY and CDR2 SVGAGI. The CDR3 covers 14 residues, taking in both the cysteine and the phenylalanine. Of all the DNA, just the CDR3 is kept, 42 bases in frame from base 1.

To sequence the TCRbeta CDR3 region, genomic DNA was isolated from the sorted cells. The immunoSEQ Assay was used to sequence the TCRbeta CDR3 regions. The source is immuneACCESS, and TCRdb retained only in-frame sequences with V and J called. Part of the clones is not carried over; for the studies checked, unresolved V genes explain less than half of this, and the remainder is unexplained. The sample records 60,000 to 85,000 clones, roughly 94% of which are singletons. The ten largest make up about a fifth of the sample. Comments on this clone: Its antigen has not been determined. Nothing much larger sits one base from this clone, and base qualities are not available.

This TCR derives from an adult with an advanced solid tumor such as melanoma, head and neck, liver or kidney cancer. The specimen comprised CD4+ or CD8+ T cells sorted from blood, sampled in a trial of the OX40 agonist ivuxolimab. The chain is encoded by TRBV6-5 joined to TRBJ1-1; the D gene lacks a confident call. The nucleotides are TGTGCCAGCAGGCAGATGGTTGAGGACACTGAAGCTTTCTTT. Its translation is CASRQMVEDTEAFF.